A single sample gave rise to the 7 T cell receptor beta chains below, sequenced in a study of OX40 agonist ivuxolimab in advanced cancers. Profiling relied on immunoSEQ multiplex PCR, and the TCRdb table lists in-frame clones only, not all of them. This sample has tens of thousands of clones, with around 90% found just once. Here the sequenced sample was CD4+ or CD8+ T cells sorted from blood, taken in a trial of the OX40 agonist ivuxolimab. The source of these receptors is an adult with an advanced solid tumor such as melanoma, head and neck, liver or kidney cancer.

The rearrangement links TRBV28 to TRBJ2-7, with TRBD1 matching over 7 bases. CDR3 length: 19 amino acids. With 6 bases clipped from V and 7 bases from J, the junction kept 27 bases outside the gene matches. Per the germline V gene, CDR1 is MDHEN and CDR2 is SYDVKM. CDR3 residues: CASSTRAPIPGQPLREQYF. The CDR3 DNA reads TGTGCCAGCAGCACGCGGGCCCCTATACCGGGACAGCCATTACGGGAGCAGTACTTC. Filled out from reference TRBV28 and TRBJ2-7, the complete variable domain reads DVKVTQSSRYLVKRTGEKVFLECVQDMDHENMFWYRQDPGLGLRLIYFSYDVKMKEKGDIPEGYSVSREKKERFSLILESASTNQTSMYLCASSTRAPIPGQPLREQYFGPGTRLTVT.

The chain uses TRBV6-1 and TRBJ2-7; tentatively, D is TRBD1 (5 bases). Germline-derived CDR1 and CDR2 are MNHNS and SASEGT. V was pared by 7 bases and J by 0 bases, with 7 bases between. The CDR3 is 12 residues long. The CDR3 loop reads CASIRGSYEQYF. CDR3 DNA sequence: TGTGCCAGCATTAGGGGCTCCTACGAGCAGTACTTC.

The V and J genes are TRBV29-1 and TRBJ2-5, with TRBD2 as a possible D gene (6 bases). Trimming shortened V by 7 bases and J by 5 bases, and 17 bases separated the two germline ends. CDR3 length: 13 amino acids. Looked up from germline, CDR1 is SQVTM and CDR2 is ANQGSEA. In DNA, the CDR3 is TGCAGCGCCGACTCGCGGGGATGGGAGACCCAGTACTTC. This translates into CSADSRGWETQYF.

The chain is built from TRBV27 and TRBJ1-2, with 9 bases aligning to TRBD1. Per germline, CDR1 MNHEY and CDR2 SMNVEV (reference sequence). The CDR3 runs 12 residues. Trimming at V came to 9 bases and at J to 4 bases, leaving 3 bases not matched to a gene. CDR3 nucleotides: TGTGCCAGTTCGACAGGGGGCTATGGCTACACCTTC. The encoded protein is CASSTGGYGYTF.

This clone has only a few counts. The gene calls are TRBV27 and TRBJ1-4, with TRBD1 as a possible D gene (5 bases). CDR3 length: 14 residues. V was pared by 3 bases and J by 6 bases, with 11 bases between. Germline V gene sequence: CDR1 MNHEY, CDR2 SMNVEV (reference sequence). The CDR3 loop is CASSFIGADEKLFF. CDR3 in DNA: TGTGCCAGCAGTTTCATAGGGGCGGATGAAAAACTGTTTTTT.

The chain has TRBV9 and TRBJ2-3; 13 bases line up with TRBD2. Germline CDR1 reads SGDLS; CDR2 reads YYNGEE. Trimming took 3 bases from V and 4 from J; bases not matched to a gene: 2. The length of the CDR3 is 15 residues. This CDR3 is CASSAGLAGADTQYF. The CDR3 bases are TGTGCCAGCAGCGCAGGACTAGCGGGGGCAGATACGCAGTATTTT.

The chain couples TRBV7-6 to TRBJ2-1; 10 bases match TRBD1. Germline V gene lookup returns CDR1 SGHVS and CDR2 FNYEAQ. With 0 bases clipped from V and 5 bases from J, the junction kept 7 bases outside the gene matches. The CDR3 is 17 amino acids. As DNA, the CDR3 is TGTGCCAGCAGCTTAGCGCTTGGGACAGGGGTCCACAATGAGCAGTTCTTC. Protein: CASSLALGTGVHNEQFF.